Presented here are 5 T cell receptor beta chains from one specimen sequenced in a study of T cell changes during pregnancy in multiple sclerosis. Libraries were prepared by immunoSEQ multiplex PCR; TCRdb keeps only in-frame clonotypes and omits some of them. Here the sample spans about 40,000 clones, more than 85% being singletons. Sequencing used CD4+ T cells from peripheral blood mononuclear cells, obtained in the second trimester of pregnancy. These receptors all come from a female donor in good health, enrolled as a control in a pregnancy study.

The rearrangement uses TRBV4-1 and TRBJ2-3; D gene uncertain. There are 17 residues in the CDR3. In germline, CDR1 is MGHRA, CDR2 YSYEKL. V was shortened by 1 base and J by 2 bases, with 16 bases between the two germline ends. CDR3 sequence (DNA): TGCGCCAGCAGCCAAGGGTTTCTGGGCACGGTCACAGATACGCAGTATTTT. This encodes CASSQGFLGTVTDTQYF.

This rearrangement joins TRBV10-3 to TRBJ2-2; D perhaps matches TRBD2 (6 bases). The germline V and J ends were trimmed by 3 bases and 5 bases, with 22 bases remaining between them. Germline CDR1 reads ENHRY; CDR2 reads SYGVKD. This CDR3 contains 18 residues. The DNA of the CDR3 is TGTGCCATCAGTGATTTACCCACTAGCTCGAAGAGGACCGGGGAGCTGTTTTTT. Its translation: CAISDLPTSSKRTGELFF.

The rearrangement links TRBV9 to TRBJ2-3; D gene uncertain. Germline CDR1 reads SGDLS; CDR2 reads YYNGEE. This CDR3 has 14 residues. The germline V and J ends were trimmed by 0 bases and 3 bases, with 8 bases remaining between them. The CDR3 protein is CASSVDLPTDTQYF. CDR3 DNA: TGTGCCAGCAGCGTAGATCTTCCGACAGATACGCAGTATTTT.

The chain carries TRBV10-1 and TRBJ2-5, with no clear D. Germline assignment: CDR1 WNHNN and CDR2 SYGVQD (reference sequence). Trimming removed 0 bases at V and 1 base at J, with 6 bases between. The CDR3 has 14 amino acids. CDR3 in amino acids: CASSESGGQETQYF. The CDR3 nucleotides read TGCGCCAGCAGTGAGTCTGGCGGCCAAGAGACCCAGTACTTC.

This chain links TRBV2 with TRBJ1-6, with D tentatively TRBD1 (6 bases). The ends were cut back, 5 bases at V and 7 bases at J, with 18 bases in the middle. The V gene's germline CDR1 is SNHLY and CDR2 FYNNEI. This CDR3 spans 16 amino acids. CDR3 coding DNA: TGTGCCAGCAGTCCCCGTAAACAGGGAACGAATTCACCCCTCCACTTT. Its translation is CASSPRKQGTNSPLHF.